A single sample is the source of the 2 T cell receptor beta chains below, sequenced in a study of OX40 agonist ivuxolimab in advanced cancers. The library was obtained by the immunoSEQ multiplex PCR assay. Entries here come from immuneACCESS through TCRdb and include only in-frame sequences with V and J called. Some clones fail to appear in such tables; in the studies checked, an unresolved V gene covers under half of the shortfall, and the cause of the remainder is unknown. The sample table holds 9,500 to 12,000 clones, of which about 77% were seen once. Together, the top ten hold roughly a third of the sample. This specimen consisted of CD4+ or CD8+ T cells sorted from blood, obtained in a trial of the OX40 agonist ivuxolimab. The origin of the receptors is an adult with an advanced solid tumor such as melanoma, head and neck, liver or kidney cancer.

The chain links TRBV15 to TRBJ1-6; tentative D call: TRBD1 (5 bases). Trimming shortened V by 4 bases and J by 6 bases, and 25 bases separated the two germline ends. The germline V gene has CDR1 LNHNV and CDR2 YYDKDF (reference sequence). This CDR3 comprises 19 residues. The CDR3 DNA is TGTGCCACCAGCAAGGGGACGGGAGATATTGTAGAGCGTAATTCACCCCTCCACTTT. Translating it yields CATSKGTGDIVERNSPLHF.

V and J are TRBV19 and TRBJ2-7, with D unresolved. CDR1 is LNHDA and CDR2 is SQIVND in the germline V gene (reference sequence). The germline V and J ends were trimmed by 3 bases and 2 bases, with 8 bases remaining between them. This CDR3 contains 13 residues. The CDR3 nucleotides read TGTGCCAGTAGTATCGGCGAGACCTACGAGCAGTACTTC. It specifies CASSIGETYEQYF.